One and the same sample provided the 13 T cell receptor beta chains below, sequenced in a study of blood T cell repertoires in COVID-19. TCRdb's copy holds only in-frame clones and misses some; the assay was immunoSEQ multiplex PCR. The data show 93,000 or so clones, with over 75% seen just once and roughly 13% held by the top ten. The sequenced sample consisted of peripheral blood. The receptors come from a human donor in a cohort sampled during active or convalescent COVID-19.

The gene calls are TRBV30 and TRBJ2-1; TRBD2 aligns across 14 bases. This CDR3 has 16 amino acids. From germline, CDR1 is GTSNPN and CDR2 SVGIG (reference sequence). The J segment lost 8 bases and the V segment lost 2 bases, leaving 8 bases of the junction unmatched. In nucleotides, the CDR3 is TGTGCCTGGAGTAGGGGGACTAGCGGGGGACTCGATGAGCAGTTCTTC. Protein sequence: CAWSRGTSGGLDEQFF.

The genes are TRBV10-3 and TRBJ1-2; TRBD1 aligns across 7 bases. Germline trimming cut 4 bases from V and 8 bases from J; bases unmatched to any gene: 13. CDR1 ENHRY and CDR2 SYGVKD come from the germline V gene. The CDR3 is 15 amino acids. CDR3 sequence reads: CAISGPGQTSSGYTF. The CDR3, as DNA: TGTGCCATCAGTGGTCCGGGACAGACCTCCTCGGGCTACACCTTC.

This chain links TRBV7-9 with TRBJ1-2, with D perhaps matching TRBD1 (6 bases). CDR3 length equals 14 residues. From germline, CDR1 is SEHNR and CDR2 FQNEAQ (reference sequence). Trimming shortened V by 4 bases and J by 8 bases, and 17 bases separated the two germline ends. CDR3 loop: CASSSGYRALGYTF. Here the CDR3 DNA reads TGTGCCAGCAGCTCGGGGTACAGGGCCTTAGGCTACACCTTC.

V is TRBV19 and J is TRBJ1-5, with D possibly being TRBD1 (5 bases). Trimming stripped 9 bases from V and 3 bases from J, with 18 bases between. Germline V gene sequence: CDR1 LNHDA, CDR2 SQIVND (reference sequence). This CDR3 spans 15 amino acids. CDR3 nucleotides: TGTGCCAGCAAATTTGGGCAGGGTCACAATCAGCCCCAGCATTTT. It translates to CASKFGQGHNQPQHF.

This chain joins TRBV25-1 and TRBJ1-1, with a weak D call TRBD1 (6 bases). This CDR3 has 13 residues. The V gene's germline CDR1 is MGHDK and CDR2 SYGVNS. V lost 4 bases, J lost 3 bases, and 9 bases lay in between. The CDR3 spells CASSAQGHTEAFF. The CDR3 DNA sequence: TGTGCCAGCAGTGCCCAGGGGCACACTGAAGCTTTCTTT.

The chain uses TRBV7-3 and TRBJ1-2; 7 bases line up with TRBD1. The CDR3 spans 14 residues. Germline assignment: CDR1 SGHTA and CDR2 FQGTGA. Losses at the gene ends were 2 bases for V and 8 bases for J; bases not matched to a gene: 8. CDR3 amino acids: CASSLVSATGGYTF. The CDR3 nucleotides read TGTGCCAGCAGCTTAGTTTCGGCGACAGGGGGCTACACCTTC. Full variable domain (remainder filled in from reference TRBV7-3 and TRBJ1-2): GAGVSQTPSNKVTEKGKYVELRCDPISGHTALYWYRQSLGQGPEFLIYFQGTGAADDSGLPNDRFFAVRPEGSVSTLKIQRTERGDSAVYLCASSLVSATGGYTFGSGTRLTVV.

The CDR3 protein is CASSYSRHRNTEAFF. Written as DNA, the CDR3 is TGTGCCAGCAGTTACTCGAGACACCGGAACACTGAAGCTTTCTTT. The V and J genes are TRBV6-5 and TRBJ1-1; D uncertain. V was shortened by 0 bases and J by 1 base, with 9 bases between the two germline ends. Germline V CDR1 and CDR2: MNHEY, SVGAGI. The CDR3 is 15 amino acids.

This chain joins TRBV7-3 and TRBJ2-5; D gene unclear. Per germline, CDR1 SGHTA and CDR2 FQGTGA. The CDR3 extends over 15 amino acids. Trimming cost V 2 bases and J 5 bases, with 15 bases left between them. CDR3 sequence reads: CASSLGGRVMETQYF. The CDR3, as DNA: TGTGCCAGCAGCTTAGGTGGGCGAGTCATGGAGACCCAGTACTTC.

This clone came up once. The CDR3 nucleotides read TGCAGTGGGGCAGCACGGGAGACCCAGTACTTC. Translated: CSGAARETQYF. This sequence joins TRBV20-1 and TRBJ2-5; D not certain. Per the germline V gene, CDR1 is DFQATT and CDR2 is SNEGSKA (reference sequence). The CDR3 has 11 residues. The V gene lost 7 bases and the J gene lost 5 bases, with 11 bases spanning the gap.

The rearrangement links TRBV6-5 to TRBJ2-7; D perhaps matches TRBD2 (5 bases). The germline V and J ends were trimmed by 0 bases and 1 base, with 13 bases remaining between them. The CDR3 has 16 residues. CDR1 is MNHEY, CDR2 SVGAGI, per germline. CDR3 protein: CASSYSRQDLSYEQYF. CDR3 sequence (DNA): TGTGCCAGCAGTTACTCTAGGCAGGACTTATCCTACGAGCAGTACTTC.

CDR3: CASRRTGGETQYF. The CDR3 region has the DNA TGTGCCAGCAGAAGGACAGGGGGAGAGACCCAGTACTTC. The chain couples TRBV12-3 or TRBV12-4 to TRBJ2-5; 10 bases are a match to TRBD1. The CDR3 spans 13 residues. The V gene end was trimmed by 6 bases and the J gene end by 4 bases; junction bases not matched to a gene: 2.

The chain links TRBV7-2 to TRBJ1-2, with no clear D. Germline loops: CDR1 SGHTA, CDR2 FQGNSA. V lost 1 base and J 2 bases, leaving 8 bases between the germline ends. The CDR3 consists of 14 residues. CDR3 residues: CASSLGNRNYGYTF. In nucleotides, the CDR3 is TGTGCCAGCAGCTTAGGCAACCGGAACTATGGCTACACCTTC.

This clone was seen a handful of times. This rearrangement joins TRBV19 to TRBJ2-1, with 7 bases lining up with TRBD2. Germline V gives CDR1 LNHDA, CDR2 SQIVND (reference sequence). The junction had 9 bases not matched to a gene; V was cut back by 7 bases and J by 6 bases. The length of the CDR3 is 14 residues. The DNA of the CDR3 is TGTGCCAGTATGGTAGGCGGGGGAAGCAATGAGCAGTTCTTC. It translates to CASMVGGGSNEQFF.